One and the same sample provided the 25 T cell receptor beta chains below, sequenced in a study of early T cells in non-severe SARS-CoV-2 infection. TCRdb processed the 5' RACE reads anew with MiXCR; each CDR3 protein has one entry. The repertoire holds roughly 88,000 distinct CDR3 sequences, with approximately 14% as singletons. Sequenced sample: whole blood. The receptors shown here come from an adult who was a healthcare worker with PCR-confirmed SARS-CoV-2 infection or an uninfected control (not recorded which).

The chain uses TRBV29-1 and TRBJ1-1; D is perhaps TRBD1 (5 bases). The length of the CDR3 is 13 residues. The germline V and J ends were trimmed by 7 bases and 4 bases, with 16 bases remaining between them. CDR1 is SQVTM, CDR2 ANQGSEA, per germline. CDR3 loop: CSGGSQVITEAFF. CDR3 coding DNA: TGCAGCGGGGGGTCCCAGGTAATCACTGAAGCTTTCTTT.

In this sample, this clonotype turned up a few times. The rearrangement links TRBV18 to TRBJ1-1; TRBD1 agrees at 10 bases. This CDR3 has 17 residues. The germline V gene has CDR1 KGHSH and CDR2 LQKENI. V was clipped by 2 bases and J by 2 bases; unmatched bases: 8. CDR3 bases: TGTGCCAGCTCACCAAAGACAGGGGGCATGGGTAACACTGAAGCTTTCTTT. Encoded protein: CASSPKTGGMGNTEAFF.

This clonotype came up once. The gene calls are TRBV5-6 and TRBJ2-3; 7 nucleotides align to TRBD2. The CDR3 is made up of 16 amino acids. With 4 bases clipped from V and 0 bases from J, the junction kept 8 bases outside the gene matches. Germline CDR1 SGHDT, CDR2 YYEEEE. The DNA for the CDR3 is TGTGCCAGCAGCCAAAGAGGGAGGGCTAGCACAGATACGCAGTATTTT. Translation gives CASSQRGRASTDTQYF.

In its sample, this clonotype was seen a few times. The chain carries TRBV29-1 and TRBJ1-1; the D gene is possibly TRBD1 (6 bases). This CDR3 has 14 amino acids. Germline lookup yields CDR1 SQVTM and CDR2 ANQGSEA. Trimming removed 6 bases at V and 0 bases at J, with 14 bases between. CDR3 sequence (DNA): TGCAGCGTCCAAGAGGGGGGTTTGAACACTGAAGCTTTCTTT. This codes for CSVQEGGLNTEAFF.

This clonotype was picked up many times. J is TRBJ1-4 and V is TRBV3-1; perhaps TRBD1 as D (5 bases). Germline CDR1 reads LGHDT; CDR2 reads YNNKEL (reference sequence). CDR3 length equals 16 residues. The V gene lost 0 bases and the J gene lost 4 bases, with 12 bases spanning the gap. CDR3 protein: CASSQDPGVSNEKLFF. In DNA form, the CDR3 reads TGTGCCAGCAGCCAAGATCCGGGGGTCAGTAATGAAAAACTGTTTTTT. The full variable domain, its missing parts supplied by reference TRBV3-1 and TRBJ1-4, is DTAVSQTPKYLVTQMGNDKSIKCEQNLGHDTMYWYKQDSKKFLKIMFSYNNKELIINETVPNRFSPKSPDKAHLNLHINSLELGDSAVYFCASSQDPGVSNEKLFFGSGTQLSVL.

In this sample, this clonotype turned up a few times. CDR3 nucleotides: TGCAGTGCTAGGCAGGGTGGGTCCGGCTACACCTTC. It specifies CSARQGGSGYTF. The chain couples TRBV20-1 to TRBJ1-2; tentative D call: TRBD1 (5 bases). V was pared by 3 bases and J by 8 bases, with 13 bases between. This CDR3 has 12 amino acids. CDR1 and CDR2 (germline): DFQATT, SNEGSKA (reference sequence).

The chain joins TRBV15 to TRBJ1-1; TRBD1 matches 7 bases. The CDR3 length is 13 residues. V gave up 0 bases and J gave up 8 bases; unmatched junction bases: 3. Germline V CDR1 and CDR2: LNHNV, YYDKDF (reference sequence). CDR3 sequence: CATSRDVGQEAFF. The CDR3 DNA reads TGTGCCACCAGCAGAGATGTGGGACAGGAAGCTTTCTTT.

This clonotype was counted between two and nine times. V usage is TRBV24-1 and J usage is TRBJ2-7; TRBD1 is a possible D gene (6 bases). V was pared by 2 bases and J by 9 bases, with 13 bases between. The CDR3 is 13 amino acids. The germline V gene encodes CDR1 KGHDR and CDR2 SFDVKD. The CDR3 loop is CATSDSGPRGQYF. Here the CDR3 DNA reads TGTGCCACCAGTGATTCCGGGCCCAGGGGGCAGTACTTC.

This chain joins TRBV29-1 and TRBJ2-7; D gene unclear. The CDR3 extends over 11 amino acids. CDR1 and CDR2 from the germline V gene are SQVTM and ANQGSEA. Trimming removed 7 bases from V and 4 bases from J, with 11 bases in between. CDR3 residues: CSAGPTYEQYF. The CDR3 nucleotides read TGCAGCGCCGGCCCCACTTACGAGCAGTACTTC.

This clonotype was seen a handful of times. V gene TRBV6-6 combines with J gene TRBJ2-5; 8 bases match TRBD2. The CDR3 runs 15 residues. Germline loops: CDR1 MNHNY, CDR2 SVGAGI (reference sequence). V trimming: 6 bases; J trimming: 3 bases; junction bases outside the gene matches: 9. In DNA, the CDR3 is TGTGCCAGCAGCTGGTCGGGTAGCGGGGAAGAGACCCAGTACTTC. It codes for CASSWSGSGEETQYF.

In this sample, this clonotype turned up many times. The gene calls are TRBV20-1 and TRBJ1-3, with D tentatively TRBD1 (5 bases). Between the trimmed V and J ends, which lost 0 bases and 4 bases, there was a span of 13 bases. CDR1 and CDR2 (germline): DFQATT, SNEGSKA (reference sequence). This CDR3 comprises 15 residues. The CDR3 is CSARDPRQGGNTIYF. In DNA form, the CDR3 reads TGCAGTGCTAGAGACCCCCGGCAGGGAGGAAACACCATATATTTT.

The chain's CDR3 is CASSSHRTSGGETQYF. DNA of the CDR3: TGTGCCAGCAGTTCGCACCGGACTAGCGGGGGAGAGACCCAGTACTTC. This chain links TRBV12-3 or TRBV12-4 with TRBJ2-5, with 13 bases fitting TRBD2. After removal of 4 bases from V and 4 bases from J, the junction contained 6 bases not matched to a gene. The CDR3 extends over 16 amino acids.

This clonotype came up a few times. The J gene is TRBJ2-7, the V gene TRBV27, with TRBD2 identical over 8 bases. J was trimmed by 2 bases and V by 6 bases; bases with no gene match: 3. Germline V gives CDR1 MNHEY, CDR2 SMNVEV (reference sequence). CDR3 length equals 13 residues. In nucleotides, the CDR3 is TGTGCCAGCAGATACGGGGGGGCCTACGAGCAGTACTTC. This encodes CASRYGGAYEQYF.

V usage is TRBV28 and J usage is TRBJ1-4; D not resolved. In germline, CDR1 is MDHEN, CDR2 SYDVKM. V lost 5 bases and J lost 14, with 21 bases in between. The CDR3 runs to 14 residues. CDR3 DNA sequence: TGTGCCAGCAGTCCCCTCCGATTGGAGAAACGGCTGTTTTTT. Translated, it gives CASSPLRLEKRLFF.

The table lists this clonotype with a few counts. Its ends do not fully match the called genes, so a read error is possible. This rearrangement joins TRBV7-7 to TRBJ2-5; 10 nucleotides agree with TRBD2. Germline V gene data show CDR1 as SSHAT and CDR2 as FNYEAQ (reference sequence). The CDR3 has 15 residues. Here the CDR3 DNA reads TGTGCTAGCAGCTTAGCGGGGGGCAGCCAAGAGACCCAGTACTTC. It is translated as CASSLAGGSQETQYF.

The table lists this clonotype with a few counts. This rearrangement joins TRBV29-1 to TRBJ2-7, with a possible D match to TRBD2 (8 bases). Germline lookup yields CDR1 SQVTM and CDR2 ANQGSEA. V dropped 2 bases and J dropped 4 bases, with 18 bases sitting between them. The CDR3 loop spans 15 amino acids. CDR3 protein: CSVEPREGASYEQYF. CDR3 bases: TGCAGCGTTGAACCCCGGGAGGGGGCCTCGTACGAGCAGTACTTC.

This clonotype has a count of ten or more. This chain connects TRBV7-2 to TRBJ2-7; 9 bases fit TRBD1. V shed 5 bases and J 3 bases; nucleotides not matched to a gene: 8. CDR3 length: 15 residues. CDR1 SGHTA and CDR2 FQGNSA come from the germline V gene. The CDR3: CASSPAGTGLYEQYF. The CDR3 DNA reads TGTGCCAGCAGCCCCGCCGGGACAGGGCTCTACGAGCAGTACTTC.

A few counts support this clonotype. The chain uses TRBV20-1 and TRBJ2-3; possibly TRBD2 for D (6 bases). Trimming pared 1 base from V and 2 bases from J, leaving 16 bases between. Germline CDR1 is DFQATT and CDR2 is SNEGSKA (reference sequence). This CDR3 is built from 16 residues. DNA for the CDR3: TGCAGTGCTAGAGGTAGCCTTAGCGGTGCCACAGATACGCAGTATTTT. Amino acids: CSARGSLSGATDTQYF.

This clonotype has a count of ten or more. V is TRBV12-3 or TRBV12-4 and J is TRBJ1-5, with D tentatively TRBD1 (5 bases). The CDR3 is made up of 12 amino acids. V was cut by 5 bases and J by 4 bases, with 6 bases left in between. CDR3 in amino acids: CASSGGNQPQHF. The CDR3 nucleotides read TGTGCCAGCAGTGGGGGTAATCAGCCCCAGCATTTT.

In this sample, this clonotype turned up a few times. The genes are TRBV11-2 and TRBJ2-3, with D perhaps matching TRBD2 (6 bases). The CDR3 runs 16 residues. The germline V and J ends were trimmed by 3 bases and 2 bases, with 15 bases remaining between them. From germline, CDR1 is SGHAT and CDR2 FQNNGV. The CDR3: CASSFIGGAITDTQYF. Written as DNA, the CDR3 is TGTGCCAGCAGCTTTATTGGCGGGGCGATCACAGATACGCAGTATTTT.

This clonotype was seen at least ten times. The V and J genes are TRBV3-1 and TRBJ1-2; weak D call: TRBD1 (5 bases). This CDR3 is 16 amino acids long. Trimming pared 0 bases from V and 2 bases from J, leaving 13 bases between. Germline CDR1 reads LGHDT; CDR2 reads YNNKEL (reference sequence). The CDR3: CASSQESSWGNYGYTF. As DNA, the CDR3 is TGTGCCAGCAGCCAAGAGTCGTCCTGGGGGAACTATGGCTACACCTTC.

V is TRBV6-5 and J is TRBJ1-2, with 7 bases aligning to TRBD1. J gave up 3 bases and V 7 bases, and 8 bases lay outside the gene matches. The length of the CDR3 is 14 residues. In germline, CDR1 is MNHEY, CDR2 SVGAGI. The CDR3 region has the DNA TGTGCCAGCACCCTGGTACAGGGGCACTATGGCTACACCTTC. Protein: CASTLVQGHYGYTF.

This chain links TRBV5-1 with TRBJ2-6; D possibly corresponds to TRBD2 (7 bases). With 7 bases removed from V and 0 bases from J, the gap between germline ends came to 17 bases. Germline V gene data show CDR1 as SGHRS and CDR2 as YFSETQ. The CDR3 spans 17 residues. The CDR3 DNA follows: TGCGCCAGCTCACTCCGGGGGGCCAGCTCTGGGGCCAACGTCCTGACTTTC. It is translated as CASSLRGASSGANVLTF.

There are a few counts of this clonotype. J is TRBJ1-2 and V is TRBV18; D possibly corresponds to TRBD1 (5 bases). Trimming cost V 6 bases and J 2 bases, with 13 bases left between them. CDR1 and CDR2 (germline): KGHSH, LQKENI. The CDR3 totals 14 residues. The CDR3 nucleotides are TGTGCCAGCTCCGGGGGGACCCAAAACTATGGCTACACCTTC. Its translation: CASSGGTQNYGYTF.

As DNA, the CDR3 is TGTGCCAGCACCGTCGCACAGGCGGGTGAGACTGAAGCTTTCTTT. This codes for CASTVAQAGETEAFF. The rearrangement joins TRBV21-1 to TRBJ1-1; no check of the table's D call, TRBD1, against the DNA was made. TRBV21-1 is flagged as a pseudogene. The CDR3 covers 15 residues.